This T cell receptor (beta chain) was found in a study of blood T cell repertoires in COVID-19. Here immunoSEQ multiplex PCR was the method, and the copy in TCRdb shows in-frame clones only, minus some. The table records 150,000 to 200,000 clones, under 90% of them present only once. With 1 base removed from V and 0 bases from J, the gap between germline ends came to 12 bases. Germline V CDR1 and CDR2: KGHSH, LQKENI. This CDR3 comprises 17 residues. Sequenced input: peripheral blood. The chain has TRBV18 and TRBJ2-2, with a weak D call TRBD1 (5 bases). This TCR was sampled from a woman older than 75 with active or convalescent COVID-19. The CDR3 DNA follows: TGTGCCAGCTCACCACACCCAATGACAGCGAACACCGGGGAGCTGTTTTTT. As protein: CASSPHPMTANTGELFF.